These T cell receptor beta chains were read from a single sample in a study of cytomegalovirus exposure and HLA in healthy donors. Some clones are missing from TCRdb's copy, which holds only in-frame ones; the method was immunoSEQ multiplex PCR. The profile shows 140,000 or so clones, over 65% of them singletons. The specimen sequenced was PBMCs. The receptors here all came from a female donor in good health and CMV-seronegative. CDR3s include the opening cysteine and the closing phenylalanine or tryptophan. The D gene is left open where the match is weak. Only some rows state a clone size, as once, few, many or a class for expanded clones.

d_call: TRBD2
j_call: TRBJ2-1
clone_size: .
v_call: TRBV25-1
cdr3_length: 16
cdr3_nt: TGTGCCAGCAGTCCCCCCCCGCGGGAGTCAATCCATGAGCAGTTCTTC
cdr3_aa: CASSPPPRESIHEQFF

d_call: .
j_call: TRBJ2-7
clone_size: .
v_call: TRBV18
cdr3_length: 15
cdr3_nt: TGTGCCAGCTCACCACGGGGTACTAGTATGTACGAGCAGTACTTC
cdr3_aa: CASSPRGTSMYEQYF

d_call: .
j_call: TRBJ1-5
clone_size: .
v_call: TRBV30
cdr3_length: 15
cdr3_nt: TGTGCCTGGAGTGTACAGGAAGGGTATGTTCAGCCCCAGCATTTT
cdr3_aa: CAWSVQEGYVQPQHF

d_call: .
j_call: TRBJ1-1
clone_size: few
v_call: TRBV5-4
cdr3_length: 13
cdr3_nt: TGTGCCAGCAGCCGAGATCGGAACACTGAAGCTTTCTTT
cdr3_aa: CASSRDRNTEAFF

d_call: .
j_call: TRBJ2-1
clone_size: .
v_call: TRBV4-2
cdr3_length: 13
cdr3_nt: TGTGCCAGCAGCGGAGACCGGGGAAATGAGCAGTTCTTC
cdr3_aa: CASSGDRGNEQFF

d_call: TRBD1
j_call: TRBJ2-1
clone_size: .
v_call: TRBV15
cdr3_length: 14
cdr3_nt: TGTGCCACCAGCAGAGTGGACAGGGGGTATGAGCAGTTCTTC
cdr3_aa: CATSRVDRGYEQFF

d_call: TRBD2
j_call: TRBJ2-7
clone_size: .
v_call: TRBV7-2
cdr3_length: 15
cdr3_nt: TGTGCCAGCAGCTCCTCTCCGGGAGGAATCTACGAGCAGTACTTC
cdr3_aa: CASSSSPGGIYEQYF

d_call: .
j_call: TRBJ1-2
clone_size: .
v_call: TRBV7-3
cdr3_length: 14
cdr3_nt: TGTGCCAGCAGCTGGCTTCCGTCCAGGGGTAGCTACACCTTC
cdr3_aa: CASSWLPSRGSYTF

d_call: .
j_call: TRBJ1-1
clone_size: .
v_call: TRBV29-1
cdr3_length: 12
cdr3_nt: TGCAGCGTACAGGGCGGGTACACTGAAGCTTTCTTT
cdr3_aa: CSVQGGYTEAFF

d_call: TRBD2
j_call: TRBJ2-1
clone_size: .
v_call: TRBV2
cdr3_length: 15
cdr3_nt: TGTGCCAGCAGTACGACAGCGGGAGTGGGCAATGAGCAGTTCTTC
cdr3_aa: CASSTTAGVGNEQFF

d_call: .
j_call: TRBJ2-2
clone_size: .
v_call: TRBV19
cdr3_length: 17
cdr3_nt: TGTGCCAGTAGTATAGAGAGGAGTACTACGAACACCGGGGAGCTGTTTTTT
cdr3_aa: CASSIERSTTNTGELFF

d_call: TRBD2
j_call: TRBJ2-2
clone_size: .
v_call: TRBV10-3
cdr3_length: 18
cdr3_nt: TGTGCCATCAGTGAGTCGGATTCCGGGACTAAGAACACCGGGGAGCTGTTTTTT
cdr3_aa: CAISESDSGTKNTGELFF

d_call: TRBD2
j_call: TRBJ2-3
clone_size: .
v_call: TRBV5-1
cdr3_length: 14
cdr3_nt: TGCGCCAGCAGCTCTAGCGGGAGGGCCGATACGCAGTATTTT
cdr3_aa: CASSSSGRADTQYF

d_call: TRBD1
j_call: TRBJ1-4
clone_size: .
v_call: TRBV4-1
cdr3_length: 15
cdr3_nt: TGCGCCAGCAGCGCCATAGGGGGCGGTAATGAAAAACTGTTTTTT
cdr3_aa: CASSAIGGGNEKLFF

d_call: .
j_call: TRBJ2-5
clone_size: .
v_call: TRBV6-5
cdr3_length: 14
cdr3_nt: TGTGCCAGCAGTGTGACCGGGAGTATGGAGACCCAGTACTTC
cdr3_aa: CASSVTGSMETQYF

d_call: TRBD1
j_call: TRBJ1-2
clone_size: .
v_call: TRBV28
cdr3_length: 15
cdr3_nt: TGTGCCAGCAGTACAATGGACAGGGGAAACTATGGCTACCCCTTC
cdr3_aa: CASSTMDRGNYGYPF

d_call: TRBD1
j_call: TRBJ1-3
clone_size: once
v_call: TRBV28
cdr3_length: 17
cdr3_nt: TGTGCCACCCTTCGTTCGGGACAGGGGGGCTCTGGAAACACCATATATTTT
cdr3_aa: CATLRSGQGGSGNTIYF

d_call: TRBD1
j_call: TRBJ2-3
clone_size: .
v_call: TRBV12-5
cdr3_length: 17
cdr3_nt: TGTGCTAGTGGTTTGGGGCCCCCAGGGGGACGCACAGATACGCAGTATTTT
cdr3_aa: CASGLGPPGGRTDTQYF

d_call: .
j_call: TRBJ1-4
clone_size: .
v_call: TRBV13
cdr3_length: 13
cdr3_nt: TGTGCCAGCAGCCCGGCCAGGAATGAAAAACTGTTTTTT
cdr3_aa: CASSPARNEKLFF

d_call: TRBD1
j_call: TRBJ1-1
clone_size: .
v_call: TRBV6-6
cdr3_length: 10
cdr3_nt: TGTGCCAGCGAGGGACAGGAAGCTTTCTTT
cdr3_aa: CASEGQEAFF

d_call: .
j_call: TRBJ1-5
clone_size: .
v_call: TRBV7-9
cdr3_length: 12
cdr3_nt: TGTGCCAGCAGCTTACTCAATCAGCCCCAGCATTTT
cdr3_aa: CASSLLNQPQHF

d_call: .
j_call: TRBJ2-1
clone_size: .
v_call: TRBV7-3
cdr3_length: 20
cdr3_nt: TGTGCCAGCAGCTTAACGAGTGTCTGGGGGGGCTATCAAATGAACAATGAGCAGTTCTTC
cdr3_aa: CASSLTSVWGGYQMNNEQFF

d_call: .
j_call: TRBJ1-4
clone_size: .
v_call: TRBV20-1
cdr3_length: 11
cdr3_nt: TGCAGTGCTTCCAGCGAGGAAAAACTGTTTTTT
cdr3_aa: CSASSEEKLFF

d_call: .
j_call: TRBJ2-5
clone_size: .
v_call: TRBV29-1
cdr3_length: 12
cdr3_nt: TGCAGCGTAGCGGGCACCCAAGAGACCCAGTACTTC
cdr3_aa: CSVAGTQETQYF

d_call: TRBD1
j_call: TRBJ2-5
clone_size: .
v_call: TRBV7-8
cdr3_length: 17
cdr3_nt: TGTGCCAGCAGCTTAATTCTCGGACAGGGACGTAGGGAGACCCAGTACTTC
cdr3_aa: CASSLILGQGRRETQYF

d_call: .
j_call: TRBJ2-1
clone_size: .
v_call: TRBV5-6
cdr3_length: 13
cdr3_nt: TGTGCCAGCAGCTTGGTGCAGGGTAATGAGCAGTTCTTC
cdr3_aa: CASSLVQGNEQFF

d_call: TRBD1
j_call: TRBJ1-2
clone_size: .
v_call: TRBV29-1
cdr3_length: 13
cdr3_nt: TGCAGCGTTGACCGGGACAGGGATAATGGCTACACCTTC
cdr3_aa: CSVDRDRDNGYTF

d_call: .
j_call: TRBJ2-2
clone_size: .
v_call: TRBV4-3
cdr3_length: 16
cdr3_nt: TGCGCCAGCAGCCCCGGACGGGGGAAGAACACCGGGGAGCTGTTTTTT
cdr3_aa: CASSPGRGKNTGELFF

d_call: .
j_call: TRBJ1-3
clone_size: .
v_call: TRBV11-2
cdr3_length: 12
cdr3_nt: TGTGCCAGCAGCCTAGTAGGAAACACCATATATTTT
cdr3_aa: CASSLVGNTIYF

d_call: .
j_call: TRBJ1-1
clone_size: once
v_call: TRBV6-1
cdr3_length: 19
cdr3_nt: TGTGCCAGCAGTGAAGCACCCCCCTTTTTATCCCTGCCGGGGGCTGAAGCTTTCTTT
cdr3_aa: CASSEAPPFLSLPGAEAFF

d_call: .
j_call: TRBJ2-7
clone_size: few
v_call: TRBV30
cdr3_length: 12
cdr3_nt: TGTGCCTGGAGCCCGACTAGCTACGAGCAGTACTTC
cdr3_aa: CAWSPTSYEQYF

d_call: .
j_call: TRBJ1-2
clone_size: .
v_call: TRBV28
cdr3_length: 13
cdr3_nt: TGTGCCAGCAGCCCTCCGGGAAACTATGGCTACACCTTC
cdr3_aa: CASSPPGNYGYTF

d_call: .
j_call: TRBJ1-5
clone_size: .
v_call: TRBV21-1
cdr3_length: 15
cdr3_nt: TGTGCCAGCAGCAACGTCCGGGGTAGGGATCAGCCCCAGCATTTT
cdr3_aa: CASSNVRGRDQPQHF

d_call: TRBD2
j_call: TRBJ2-2
clone_size: once
v_call: TRBV10-2
cdr3_length: 17
cdr3_nt: TGCGCCAGCATTCCCTTGATTAGCGGGCCAAACACCGGGGAGCTGTTTTTT
cdr3_aa: CASIPLISGPNTGELFF

d_call: TRBD1
j_call: TRBJ1-2
clone_size: .
v_call: TRBV7-2
cdr3_length: 14
cdr3_nt: TGTGCCAGCAGCTTAAAAGGGACAGTCTATGGCTACACCTTC
cdr3_aa: CASSLKGTVYGYTF

d_call: TRBD1
j_call: TRBJ1-1
clone_size: .
v_call: TRBV6-5
cdr3_length: 14
cdr3_nt: TGTGCCAGCAGTTACTGGAACAGGGGCACTGAAGCTTTCTTT
cdr3_aa: CASSYWNRGTEAFF

d_call: TRBD2
j_call: TRBJ2-3
clone_size: few
v_call: TRBV6-5
cdr3_length: 15
cdr3_nt: TGTGCCAGCAGCCTTAGCGGGGGGGGCGCAGATACGCAGTATTTT
cdr3_aa: CASSLSGGGADTQYF

d_call: TRBD1
j_call: TRBJ2-3
clone_size: .
v_call: TRBV10-3
cdr3_length: 14
cdr3_nt: TGTGCCATCAGAAGACAGGGGGCCACAGATACGCAGTATTTT
cdr3_aa: CAIRRQGATDTQYF

d_call: TRBD1
j_call: TRBJ2-2
clone_size: few
v_call: TRBV5-5
cdr3_length: 15
cdr3_nt: TGTGCCAGCAGTCCTAGACAGGGGGCAGGCGGGGAGCTGTTTTTT
cdr3_aa: CASSPRQGAGGELFF

d_call: .
j_call: TRBJ1-1
clone_size: few
v_call: TRBV15
cdr3_length: 14
cdr3_nt: TGTGCCACCGGCTCAGGGACACGACTTTTTAAAGCTTTCTTT
cdr3_aa: CATGSGTRLFKAFF

d_call: .
j_call: TRBJ2-7
clone_size: .
v_call: TRBV5-4
cdr3_length: 14
cdr3_nt: TGTGCCAGCAGCTTGTTGTTCAGGGCAGACGAGCAGTACTTC
cdr3_aa: CASSLLFRADEQYF

d_call: TRBD1
j_call: TRBJ1-2
clone_size: few
v_call: TRBV6-6
cdr3_length: 15
cdr3_nt: TGTGCCAGCAATACGGCTAATGACAGGGGGTATGGCTACACCTTC
cdr3_aa: CASNTANDRGYGYTF

d_call: .
j_call: TRBJ1-3
clone_size: .
v_call: TRBV19
cdr3_length: 12
cdr3_nt: TGTGCCAGCACTCGGACAGTGGACACCATATATTTT
cdr3_aa: CASTRTVDTIYF

d_call: TRBD2
j_call: TRBJ2-3
clone_size: .
v_call: TRBV18
cdr3_length: 16
cdr3_nt: TGTGCCAGCTCACCCAGGACTAGCGGGAGCACAGATACGCAGTATTTT
cdr3_aa: CASSPRTSGSTDTQYF